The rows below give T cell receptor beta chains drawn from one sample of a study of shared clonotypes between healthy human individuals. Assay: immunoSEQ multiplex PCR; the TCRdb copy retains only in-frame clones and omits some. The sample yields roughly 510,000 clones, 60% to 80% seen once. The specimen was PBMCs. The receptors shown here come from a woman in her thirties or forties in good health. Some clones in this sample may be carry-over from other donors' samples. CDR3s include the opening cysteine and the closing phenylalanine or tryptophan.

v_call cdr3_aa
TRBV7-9 CASSLEGSNQPQHF
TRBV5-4 CASSLGNPTDTQYF
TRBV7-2 CASSYGTSGQVQFF
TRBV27 CASRYLAGNSYEQYF
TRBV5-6 CASSWPYEQYF
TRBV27 CASSRIKGDFYEQYF
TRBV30 CAWGPGVDEQYF
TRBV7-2 CASSLQVANSPLHF
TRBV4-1 CASSQEWGLAVGELFF
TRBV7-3 CASSHLPPPSSGYGYTF
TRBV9 CASSVGTSGFPSTDTQYF
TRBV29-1 CSVEGVVGTDTQYF
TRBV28 CASTEEGFGYTF
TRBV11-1 CASSFDRGTDTQYF
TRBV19 CASSWDTEETQYF
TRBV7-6 CASSLAQGGQPQHF
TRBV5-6 CASSLGRWEYNEQFF
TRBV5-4 CASSPGTSRSTDTQYF
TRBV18 CASSPGSTDTQYF
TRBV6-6 CASSYSWDSPEAFF
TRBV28 CASSLFVGELFF
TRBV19 CASSVRQGGEQYF
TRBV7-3 CASSLGLGGDYGYTF
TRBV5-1 CASSLGQGAATGELFF
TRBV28 CASKNLPGTGGVRAYNEQFF
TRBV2 CASSFYSSSGNTIYF
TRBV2 CASRSAGGRHGYTF
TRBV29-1 CSAAGFATNEKLFF
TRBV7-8 CASSSGPDTQYF
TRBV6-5 CASRLGGTDTQYF
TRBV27 CASSFGTHEQYF
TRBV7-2 CASSPGGAEEGYTF
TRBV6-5 CASRTGLNTGELFF
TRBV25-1 CASSVLSGNTGELFF
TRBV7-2 CASSFRTGDTEAFF
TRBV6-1 CASSQDALTYEQYF
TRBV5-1 CASSLGGTGAEAFF
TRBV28 CASRGPQGQANTGELFF
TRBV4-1 CASSPGLAGLRYPDTQYF
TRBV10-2 CASSEGEKLFF
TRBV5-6 CASSGQRNEKLFF